Given below is one T cell receptor beta chain in context. The antigen is not known. These data originate in a study of PD-1 blockade in classical Hodgkin lymphoma. General observations from the study: Compared with healthy donors, newly diagnosed patients reportedly showed lower baseline TCR diversity. Complete responders matched newly diagnosed patients in baseline diversity. Those patients who began receiving nivolumab less than 1 year after ASCT had lower diversity, and they were excluded.

Method: immunoSEQ multiplex PCR; TCRdb's copy keeps in-frame clones and lacks some. The top ten hold roughly 30% of the sample, which has approximately 3,000 clones, about 81% seen once. This CDR3 has 16 residues. Germline CDR1 and CDR2: SGHNT and YYREEE (reference sequence). The germline V and J ends were trimmed by 1 base and 3 bases, with 13 bases remaining between them. The time point was: cycle 4 day 1 (C4D1), after less than 7 weeks of nivolumab. Each patient's relapse followed autologous stem cell transplantation, and brentuximab vedotin exposure varied. CD8+ T cell isolation from thawed PBMCs was performed by magnetic negative selection.

The clonotype comes from a human donor with classical Hodgkin lymphoma. The starting material was CD8+ T cells from blood, obtained before the fourth cycle of nivolumab. The chain carries TRBV5-4 and TRBJ2-2; no clear D. The CDR3 loop reads CASSLRIPTHTGELFF. As DNA, the CDR3 is TGTGCCAGCAGCTTGCGGATCCCGACCCACACCGGGGAGCTGTTTTTT.